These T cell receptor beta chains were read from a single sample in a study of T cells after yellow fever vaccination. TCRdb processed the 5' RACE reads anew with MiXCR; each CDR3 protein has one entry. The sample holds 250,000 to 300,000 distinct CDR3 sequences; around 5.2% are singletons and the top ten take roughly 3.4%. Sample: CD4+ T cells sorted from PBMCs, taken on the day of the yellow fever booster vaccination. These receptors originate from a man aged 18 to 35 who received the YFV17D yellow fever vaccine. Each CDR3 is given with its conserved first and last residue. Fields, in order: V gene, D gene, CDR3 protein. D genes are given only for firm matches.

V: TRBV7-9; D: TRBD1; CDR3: CASSTRAGTGGGDTQYF
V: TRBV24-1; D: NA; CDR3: CATSDPGDYNEQFF
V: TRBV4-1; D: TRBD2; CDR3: CASSRVAGILADTQYF
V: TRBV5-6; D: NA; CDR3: CASSLLGAGNEQFF
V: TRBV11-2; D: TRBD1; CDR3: CASSFNGQGAYEQFF
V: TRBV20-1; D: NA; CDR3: CSARAPAEKLFF
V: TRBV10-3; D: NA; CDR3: CAISEQTGADTQYF
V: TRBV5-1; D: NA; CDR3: CASSSTLRGAPGDTQYF
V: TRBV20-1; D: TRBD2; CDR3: CSARDYETQYF
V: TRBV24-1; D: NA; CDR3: CATSGRGDSYNEQFF
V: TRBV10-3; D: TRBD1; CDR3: CAISTGDNGNQPQHF
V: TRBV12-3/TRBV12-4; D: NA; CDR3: CASIKSQGMNTEAFF
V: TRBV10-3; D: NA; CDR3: CAISDLGVGEAFF
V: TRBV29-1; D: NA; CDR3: CSAKVDPSHEQYF
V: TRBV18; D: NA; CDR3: CASSPTRANTGELFF
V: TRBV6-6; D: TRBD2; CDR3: CASHPSGGESYNEQFF
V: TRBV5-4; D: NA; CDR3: CASSLALPQGRRDTQYF
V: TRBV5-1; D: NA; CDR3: CASSLEQGSLVMYF